This TCR beta chain was found in a study of blood T cell repertoires in COVID-19. V lost 6 bases, J lost 0 bases, and 8 bases lay in between. Per the germline V gene, CDR1 is MNHEY and CDR2 is SVGAGI. The CDR3 covers 14 residues. This clone was recorded a few times. Participant age was roughly 18 to 89 years, and participants resided in roughly 25 US areas. Cohorts were based on clinical histories the participants reported. TCRdb keeps only in-frame clones here, not all; method: immunoSEQ multiplex PCR. The sample consists of fewer than 150,000 clones, approximately 87% of them appearing once. The chain couples TRBV6-5 to TRBJ1-4; no clear D gene. Material: PBMCs or T cells enriched from blood (not recorded which). The sequence was obtained from a man in his fifties in a cohort exposed to, infected with or recovered from COVID-19 (not recorded which). This chain's CDR3 is CASRLDATNEKLFF. CDR3 coding DNA: TGTGCCAGCAGGTTAGATGCAACTAATGAAAAACTGTTTTTT.